This T cell receptor beta chain was captured in a study of cytomegalovirus exposure and HLA in healthy donors. Overall study results and limits: Cytomegalovirus-associated status was assigned to about 180 TCR beta chains.

PCR amplification relied on 60 Vbeta primers (plus 13 Jbeta primers). Source study methods: It was a later analysis that counted some 80 million unique TCR beta chains, of which 9 million to 13 million were shared. Here immunoSEQ multiplex PCR was the method, and the copy in TCRdb shows in-frame clones only, minus some. That table supplies the V and J calls and clone size; D and trimming were determined from the DNA. The top ten hold approximately 3.4% of the sample, which has roughly 62,000 clones, around three quarters seen once. This clone was seen a few times. Its antigen remains unidentified. One junction end does not reproduce the germline sequence, and a read error may be involved. Germline V CDR1 and CDR2: LNHDA, SQIVND (reference sequence). CDR3 length equals 11 residues.

Sequencing was carried out using PBMCs. This clonotype was obtained from a middle-aged woman in good health and CMV-seropositive. The chain uses TRBV19 and TRBJ1-1, with D unclear. Here the CDR3 DNA reads TGTGCCAGTATGTGGCAGGCTGAGGCTTTCTTT. It specifies CASMWQAEAFF.